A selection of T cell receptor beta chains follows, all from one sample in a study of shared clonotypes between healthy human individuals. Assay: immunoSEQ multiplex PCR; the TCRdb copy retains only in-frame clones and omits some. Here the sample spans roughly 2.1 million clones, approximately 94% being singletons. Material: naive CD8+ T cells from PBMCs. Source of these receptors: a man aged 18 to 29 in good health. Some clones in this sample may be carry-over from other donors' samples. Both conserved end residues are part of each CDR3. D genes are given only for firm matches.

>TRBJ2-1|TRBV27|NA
CASSLFSRGNEQFF
TGTGCCAGCAGTTTATTTTCGCGAGGCAATGAGCAGTTCTTC
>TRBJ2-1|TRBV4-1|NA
CASSQDQANEQFF
TGCGCCAGCAGCCAAGATCAGGCCAATGAGCAGTTCTTC
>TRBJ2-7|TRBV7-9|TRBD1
CASSSNRGNSYEQYF
TGTGCCAGCAGCTCAAACAGGGGAAACTCCTACGAGCAGTACTTC
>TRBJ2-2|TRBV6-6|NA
CASGDTGELFF
TGTGCCAGCGGGGACACCGGGGAGCTGTTTTTT
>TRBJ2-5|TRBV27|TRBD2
CASSLEGEGQETQYF
TGTGCCAGCAGTTTAGAAGGGGAGGGCCAAGAGACCCAGTACTTC
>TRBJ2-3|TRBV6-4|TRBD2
CASSIAGVWYF
TGTGCCAGCAGTATAGCGGGAGTTTGGTATTTT
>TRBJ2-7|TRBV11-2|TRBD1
CASSLDTGGNYEQYF
TGTGCCAGCAGCTTAGATACAGGGGGGAACTACGAGCAGTACTTC
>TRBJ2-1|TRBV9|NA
CASSVDTRDDEQFF
TGTGCCAGCAGCGTAGATACTCGGGATGATGAGCAGTTCTTC
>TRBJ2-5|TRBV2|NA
CASSEGVLVRGETQYF
TGTGCCAGCAGTGAAGGGGTTCTTGTAAGGGGGGAGACCCAGTACTTC
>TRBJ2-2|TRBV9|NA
CASSGGTNTGELFF
TGTGCCAGCAGCGGGGGCACGAACACCGGGGAGCTGTTTTTT
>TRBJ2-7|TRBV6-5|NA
CASSYTLWEQYF
TGTGCCAGCAGTTACACCCTTTGGGAGCAGTACTTC